This T cell receptor (beta chain) emerged from a study of cytomegalovirus exposure and HLA in healthy donors. This CDR3 region has 11 residues. Trimming shortened V by 5 bases and J by 2 bases, and 5 bases separated the two germline ends. Germline CDR1 is DFQATT and CDR2 is SNEGSKA (reference sequence). Study-level points and caveats: Listed as cytomegalovirus-associated were roughly 180 TCR beta chains. In an earlier analysis, most TCR beta V segments were productive about 90% or about 30% of the time. In vitro assays verified that a few CMV-associated chains recognized CMV antigens specifically.

Vbeta (60) and Jbeta (13) primers were used in the PCR. Profiled with immunoSEQ multiplex PCR; TCRdb holds only in-frame clones, not every one. Counted here are approximately 140,000 clones, over 75% occurring once; the ten biggest clones make up 8.8%. This clone has a handful of counts. Its target is unknown. This receptor was obtained from a woman between 45 and 65 years old in good health and CMV-seropositive. This chain links TRBV20-1 with TRBJ2-3; D is unclear. The sample consisted of PBMCs. The DNA for the CDR3 is TGCAGTGCTTTCTACACAGATACGCAGTATTTT. It yields the protein CSAFYTDTQYF.